The clone carrying this T cell receptor (beta chain) was seen a handful of times. The antigen is unknown. The sample originates from a study of response to subunit inactivated influenza vaccine. General study findings and limits: Few new T cells, the authors suggested, are recruited by each seasonal influenza vaccination.

TCRdb redid the calling of the RT-PCR reads with MiXCR, one entry per CDR3 protein. The sample has a few hundred thousand distinct CDR3 sequences, 21% seen once. V gave up 8 bases and J gave up 6 bases, with 19 bases separating them. The CDR3 extends over 14 amino acids. The V gene's germline CDR1 is KGHSH and CDR2 LQKENI. This chain connects TRBV18 to TRBJ1-2; D gene unclear. This clonotype was obtained from a man between 50 and 75 years old who received an inactivated influenza vaccine. The source was PBMCs from blood, collected about 20 months after vaccination. The CDR3 spells CASQEGRQSHGYTF. CDR3 sequence (DNA): TGTGCCAGCCAGGAGGGTCGCCAGAGCCATGGCTACACCTTC.